This TCR beta chain comes out of a study of shared clonotypes between healthy human individuals (dated by TCRdb to the early 2020s). Study-wide context: The cohort comprised two women and a few men aged 18 to 49 years. Leukapheresis yielded between about 0.9 and 10 billion PBMCs per donor. Libraries were prepared and TCR repertoires were sequenced by different laboratories using diverse techniques, in order to increase sequencing depth and limit assay-specific biases. For each donor, CD4 naive and CD4 memory were each run on three plates, CD8 naive on two plates, and CD8 memory on one plate. To estimate repertoire size and how much clonotypes are shared between individuals, the study performed deep sequencing of blood TCR repertoires from a handful of healthy adults. Broad study findings and their caveats: Because the study included only a small number of donors, the genetic and exposure-history diversity represented was limited. Compared with non-shared clonotypes, the clonotypes found in all four sorted-subset donors had higher generation probabilities. Across a handful of donors, around 5% of naive CD4, around 3.3% of naive CD8, about 2.3% of memory CD4, and over 0.35% of memory CD8 clonotypes were shared. Based on pairwise subsampling, the degree of clonotype sharing among donors was expected to be affected by sequencing depth. Larger estimated clonotype richness was generally found for naive subsets than for memory subsets. Sampling was limited to blood, and TCR repertoires in tissue likely differ from TCR repertoires in blood. Incomplete sequencing was indicated by rarefaction of sorted-subset datasets, despite the large sequencing depth.

CD8 naive samples consisted of CD45RO-negative cells that were positively selected for CCR7, yielding a CD45RA+CCR7+ population without TemRA cells. Healthy HIV-negative adults with no recently reported acute infections or vaccinations were included as donors. All donors were Caucasian adults living in Nashville, Tennessee, USA. Blood was collected by leukapheresis, and PBMCs were isolated by Ficoll-Histopaque density gradient centrifugation and then cryopreserved in liquid nitrogen vapor phase. Analytical flow cytometry was used to check the purity and quantity of every magnetically sorted T cell population. From each sorted fraction, genomic DNA was isolated and quantified by UV absorbance on a Nanodrop 2000c. For this clone: This clone's antigen is unknown. No quality values exist for individual bases; no much larger clone is one base distant.

TCR CDR3 regions were amplified from genomic DNA by multiplex PCR using the deep immunoSEQ assay. For each cell subset, the extracted genomic DNA was distributed evenly across all wells of several immunoSEQ 96-well plates, and each plate served as one replicate. For sorted subsets, 150 to 250 ng of genomic DNA, equivalent to about 30,000 T cell genomes, went into each replicate PCR. The purified libraries were quantified using a Qubit 3.0 fluorometer, sized with a Bioanalyzer 2100, and then quantified again using the KAPA Library Quantification kit. Each immunoSEQ 96-well plate was sequenced on its own single-read 150-cycle Illumina NextSeq 550 flow cell. Concerning the study's data processing: Because only junctional sequences without quality scores were contained in the immunoSEQ output, filtering matching that applied to full-length reads could not be performed. Sequences were annotated with PyIR, a Python wrapper for IgBLAST v1.9, and V/J genes and CDR3 were assigned using IMGT germline references. Any read was removed if the V/J assignment was weak (E-value above 1e-6), the CDR3 was missing, or the read contained stop codons, out-of-frame junctions, or ambiguous translated residues. V3J clonotypes were defined by identical inferred V gene, J gene, and CDR3 amino acid sequence. The percentage overlap between two repertoires was calculated by dividing the number of shared unique clonotypes by the size of the smaller repertoire. Three approaches were used to assess repertoire richness: RTK rarefaction, the Chao1 estimator, and Recon v2.1 estimates of unobserved clonotypes. Generation probabilities were computed with OLGA for all TCRbeta clonotypes obtained by the gDNA method from four donors. The table was pulled from immuneACCESS by TCRdb, which kept in-frame rearrangements only. Such tables lose some clones; where checked, under half of the loss comes from unresolved V genes, and the rest has no known cause. The DNA gave D and trimming, while V, J and clone size come from that table. The sample table contains about 2 million clones; only one count was recorded for about 95% of them. The ten largest clonotypes hold 0.9% to 1.4% of the sample.

The germline V gene supplies CDR1 MNHNS and CDR2 SASEGT. The CDR3 sequence holds 15 residues, the cysteine and phenylalanine included. Only the CDR3 region is kept as DNA, spanning 45 bases read in frame from base 1. The germline ends are 13 bases apart after V is trimmed by 2 bases and J by 4 bases. The chain uses TRBV6-1 and TRBJ2-3; no D gene is confidently identified. The receptor's source is a man in his late teens or twenties in good health. The sample taken for sequencing was naive CD8+ T cells sorted from blood. The sample's cell subset or site label, decoded: CD45RA+CCR7+. The CDR3 protein sequence reads: CASSEWRLEPDTQYF. The nucleotides are TGTGCCAGCAGTGAATGGCGCCTAGAGCCAGATACGCAGTATTTT.